This T cell receptor beta chain was identified during a study of CD8 T cells in Susac syndrome. The CDR3 spans 12 residues. V lost 5 bases and J lost 1, with 7 bases in between. Germline V gene sequence: CDR1 DFQATT, CDR2 SNEGSKA (reference sequence). Random hexamers served to reverse transcribe about 0.5 to 1 ug RNA. Across 54 Vbeta and 13 Jbeta, immunoSEQ multiplex PCR amplified TCR beta CDR3. TCRdb re-derived calls from the immunoSEQ multiplex PCR reads in MiXCR, one entry per CDR3 protein. This sample yields over 100,000 distinct CDR3 sequences, of which 85% to 95% are seen a single time; approximately 0.12% belongs to the top ten. Blood CD8+ and CD4+ T cells underwent high-throughput TCR beta sequencing.

This clonotype originated in a human donor in good health. Input material: CD8+ T cells from PBMCs. The V and J genes are TRBV20-1 and TRBJ2-3; no clear D. CDR3 sequence: CSASEGTDTQYF. The CDR3 DNA sequence: TGCAGTGCTTCCGAAGGCACAGATACGCAGTATTTT.